This TCR beta chain was obtained from a study of T-cell memory formation after mild COVID-19 (dated by TCRdb to the early 2020s). For context, the study as a whole: TCR sequence clusters from the two donors were largely donor specific. Longitudinal TCRalpha and TCRbeta repertoire sequencing tracked T-cell clones expanding and contracting after mild COVID-19 in a couple of donors. The cohort comprised two young, previously healthy adult volunteers, one female and one male.

Study-level results and caveats: Only two mild cases were covered in the study, and larger cohorts including severe cases with pre-infection samples were considered necessary. Balanced CD4/CD8 phenotypes were observed for clones contracting from day 15 to 85, whereas a bias towards CD4+ was observed for a second wave of clones expanding from day 15 to 37. Some responding clones were detected in pre-infection memory, suggesting pre-existing cross-reactive memory T cells joined the SARS-CoV-2 response. Contracting CD4+ clones turned up mainly in the CM and EM memory subsets, whereas EMRA was where CD8+ clones were enriched. SARS-CoV-2 specificity was not confirmed for the second-wave clones peaking on day 37.

The germline V gene (reference sequence) specifies SEHNR as CDR1 and FQNEAQ as CDR2. Trimming accounts for 1 base at V and 8 bases at J, while the number of junction bases matched to no gene is 17. Taken from cysteine to phenylalanine, the CDR3 has 19 residues. Kept here is only the CDR3 DNA, which spans 57 bases and is read in frame from base 1. Ficoll-Paque density gradient centrifugation was used to isolate PBMCs. A word on this clonotype: Its antigen specificity is not known. No quality values exist for individual bases; no much larger clone is one base distant.

TCRdb shows the sequencer as Illumina NovaSeq 6000. Using 5'RACE with constant-segment primers, TCRalpha and TCRbeta cDNA libraries were constructed, with sample barcodes and unique molecular identifiers added in the process. RNA was extracted from every sample with Trizol reagent. Libraries were amplified in two PCR steps, with a second sample barcode and Illumina TruSeq adapters added in the second step. Sequencing of libraries was performed on an Illumina NovaSeq with 2 x 150 bp paired-end reads. For the original study's pipeline: Reads were demultiplexed and collapsed into UMI-guided consensus sequences with migec v1.2.7. Using mixcr v2.1.11, UMI consensuses were aligned to TRA and TRB V and J templates and then assembled into clonotypes. Expanded or contracted clonotypes were those called significant by both edgeR and NoisET, with noise models trained on biological replicates. edgeR calls used a false discovery rate-adjusted p below 0.01 and a log2 fold-change threshold of 1. As an exploratory analysis of dynamics, max-normalized trajectories of the 1000 most abundant clonotypes were examined by PCA with hierarchical clustering. Separately sequenced CD4+ and CD8+ repertoires were used to assign the CD4 or CD8 phenotype of responding clones. TCRdb reanalyzed the raw reads on its own, using fastp at Q25 for trimming and MiXCR for clone calling, and kept in-frame beta chains. Every CDR3 protein is listed once, alongside the most common genes and DNA of its rows. The V and J calls were determined by TCRdb, not by the authors. The sample includes some 490,000 distinct CDR3 sequences, with 15% to 20% observed a single time. Approximately 13% of the sample is held by the ten biggest clonotypes.

The receptor was isolated from an adult woman who had mild COVID-19 (a few samples of this study predate the infection). The sample titles of this study are shuffled in the database, so cell type and time point are left out; the donor was told from shared clones. Sequenced material: PBMCs or a T cell subset sorted from them (not recorded which). The chain couples TRBV7-9 to TRBJ1-4; TRBD1 aligns with 9 central bases. DNA sequence: TGTGCCAGCAGCTTAGGTTGGACAGGGGAGGATTGGTTCGGGGAAAAACTGTTTTTT. This yields the protein CASSLGWTGEDWFGEKLFF.